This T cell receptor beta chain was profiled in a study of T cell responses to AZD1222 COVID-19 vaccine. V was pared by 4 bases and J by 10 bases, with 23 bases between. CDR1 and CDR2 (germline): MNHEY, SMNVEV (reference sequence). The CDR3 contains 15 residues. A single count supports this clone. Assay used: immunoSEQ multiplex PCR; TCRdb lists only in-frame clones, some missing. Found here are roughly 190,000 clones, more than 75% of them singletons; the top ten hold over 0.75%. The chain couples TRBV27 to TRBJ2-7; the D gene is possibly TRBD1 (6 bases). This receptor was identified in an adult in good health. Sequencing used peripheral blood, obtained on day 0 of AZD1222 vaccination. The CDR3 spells CASSSTGNGVPLQYF. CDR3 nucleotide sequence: TGTGCCAGCAGTTCAACAGGGAACGGAGTCCCTTTACAGTACTTC.